The rows below give T cell receptor beta chains drawn from one sample of a study of shared clonotypes between healthy human individuals. Data came from immunoSEQ multiplex PCR; TCRdb stores just in-frame clones and leaves some out. The sample records a few million clones, over 90% being singletons. The sample consisted of naive CD4+ T cells from PBMCs. These receptors came from a man aged 18 to 30 in good health. Some clones in this sample may be carry-over from other donors' samples. The conserved cysteine and the conserved F or W are not part of the CDR3 here.

CDR3aa	v_gene	j_gene
ASSLGQSSYEQY	TRBV11-2	TRBJ2-7
ASSRGQLDEQY	TRBV19	TRBJ2-7
ASSPGPRGQETQY	TRBV5-1	TRBJ2-5
ASSPVGYNEQF	TRBV18	TRBJ2-1
ASRERTSSYEQY	TRBV2	TRBJ2-7
ASSAGLAGGSSYEQY	TRBV11-2	TRBJ2-7
ASSLGRGRDEKLF	TRBV7-9	TRBJ1-4
ASIETLGTYNEQF	TRBV5-1	TRBJ2-1
ASSAFAGDLEKLF	TRBV27	TRBJ1-4
ASSLGDSWGYEQY	TRBV5-1	TRBJ2-7
ASSAGLAYEAF	TRBV7-2	TRBJ1-1
ASSEPRDTQY	TRBV10-2	TRBJ2-3
ASSPSGGSSYNEQF	TRBV11-2	TRBJ2-1
ASSDPMYRRAKNIQY	TRBV19	TRBJ2-4
AWTSIAGGWDTQY	TRBV30	TRBJ2-3
ASSTHPGPTNEKLF	TRBV28	TRBJ1-4
ASSHRDGSYNSPLH	TRBV4-1	TRBJ1-6
ASIDAIRVRTQY	TRBV23-1	TRBJ2-5
ASSLEEYTDTQY	TRBV5-1	TRBJ2-3
ATSGRTGAIVQPQH	TRBV15	TRBJ1-5
ASSPLTANTEAF	TRBV6-5	TRBJ1-1
ASSQGRPLAKNIQY	TRBV4-1	TRBJ2-4
ASSPGRNTGELF	TRBV9	TRBJ2-2
ARDLAGNEQF	TRBV4-3	TRBJ2-1
ASRRPGQEAF	TRBV6-5	TRBJ1-1
ASSWTGENIQY	TRBV19	TRBJ2-4
ASKPGTPNTGELF	TRBV19	TRBJ2-2
ASSRTSGNEQF	TRBV11-3	TRBJ2-1